The following is a T cell receptor (beta chain) sequence with its context. This sample was included in a study of blood T cells in healthy people across ages. Primed by a sample-barcoded 5' primer and a J-beta primer mix, a second PCR proceeded for roughly 7 to 12 cycles. The authors tagged each cDNA molecule using a template-switch adaptor with 12 random nucleotides. Each sample provided no less than 2.5 million CDR3-containing paired-end reads. TCRdb fed the 5' RACE reads into MiXCR, producing one record per CDR3 protein. The table has hundreds of thousands of distinct CDR3 sequences, about 51% seen once. CDR3 size: 14 residues. Germline V gene data show CDR1 as MNHEY and CDR2 as SMNVEV (reference sequence). V lost 0 bases and J lost 6, with 12 bases in between.

The receptor comes from a woman older than 75 in good health. The specimen sequenced was blood. The genes are TRBV27 and TRBJ2-7, with unresolved D. The CDR3 bases are TGTGCCAGCAGTTTATCCGGGCTAGTAGGCGAGCAGTACTTC. Protein sequence: CASSLSGLVGEQYF.